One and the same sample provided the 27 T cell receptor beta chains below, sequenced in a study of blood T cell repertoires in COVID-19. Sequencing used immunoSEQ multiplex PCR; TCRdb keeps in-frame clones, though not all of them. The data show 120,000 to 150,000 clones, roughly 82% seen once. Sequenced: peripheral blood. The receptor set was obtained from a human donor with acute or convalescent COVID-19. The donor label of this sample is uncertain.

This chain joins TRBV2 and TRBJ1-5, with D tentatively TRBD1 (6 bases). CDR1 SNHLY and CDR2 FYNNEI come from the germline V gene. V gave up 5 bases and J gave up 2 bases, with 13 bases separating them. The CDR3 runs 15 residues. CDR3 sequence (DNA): TGTGCCAGCAGTTCACAGGGAAGGGGCAATCAGCCCCAGCATTTT. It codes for CASSSQGRGNQPQHF.

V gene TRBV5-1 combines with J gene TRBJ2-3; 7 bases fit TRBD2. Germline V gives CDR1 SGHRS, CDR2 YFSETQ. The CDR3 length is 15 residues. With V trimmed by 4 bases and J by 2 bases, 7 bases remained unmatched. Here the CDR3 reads CASSSGTFYTDTQYF. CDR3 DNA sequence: TGCGCCAGCAGCAGCGGGACCTTTTACACAGATACGCAGTATTTT.

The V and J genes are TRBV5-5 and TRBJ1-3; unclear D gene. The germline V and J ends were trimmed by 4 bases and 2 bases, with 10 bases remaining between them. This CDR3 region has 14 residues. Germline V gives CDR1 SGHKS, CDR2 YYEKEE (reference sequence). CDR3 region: CASSALNAGNTIYF. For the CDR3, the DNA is TGTGCCAGCAGCGCGCTGAATGCTGGAAACACCATATATTTT.

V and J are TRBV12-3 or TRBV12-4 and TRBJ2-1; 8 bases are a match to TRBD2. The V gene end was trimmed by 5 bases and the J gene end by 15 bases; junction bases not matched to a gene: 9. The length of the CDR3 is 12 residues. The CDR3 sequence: CASSAAGVISFF. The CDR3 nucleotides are TGTGCCAGCAGTGCAGCGGGGGTCATCTCGTTCTTC.

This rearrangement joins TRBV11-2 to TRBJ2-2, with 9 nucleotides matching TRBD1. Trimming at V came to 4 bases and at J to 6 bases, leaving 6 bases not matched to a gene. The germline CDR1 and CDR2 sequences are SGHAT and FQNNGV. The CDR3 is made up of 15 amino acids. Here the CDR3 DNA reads TGTGCCAGCAGCTCTTCCGGGACAGGGTCCGGGGAGCTGTTTTTT. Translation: CASSSSGTGSGELFF.

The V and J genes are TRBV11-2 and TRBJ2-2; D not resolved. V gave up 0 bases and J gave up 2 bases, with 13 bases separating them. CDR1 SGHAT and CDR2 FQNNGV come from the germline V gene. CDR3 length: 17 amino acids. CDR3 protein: CASSLDQTEINTGELFF. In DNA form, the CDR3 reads TGTGCCAGCAGCTTAGATCAAACAGAGATTAACACCGGGGAGCTGTTTTTT.

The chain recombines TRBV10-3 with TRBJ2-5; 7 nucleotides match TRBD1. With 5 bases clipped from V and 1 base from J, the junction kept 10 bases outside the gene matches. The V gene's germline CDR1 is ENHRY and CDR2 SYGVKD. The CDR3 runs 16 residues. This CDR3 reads CAISLAGRGTQETQYF. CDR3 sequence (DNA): TGTGCCATCAGTTTAGCAGGCAGGGGGACCCAAGAGACCCAGTACTTC.

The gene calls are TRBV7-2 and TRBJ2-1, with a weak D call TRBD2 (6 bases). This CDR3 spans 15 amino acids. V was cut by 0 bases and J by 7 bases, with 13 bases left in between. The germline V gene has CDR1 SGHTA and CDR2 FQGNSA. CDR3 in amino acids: CASSLAGSRGNEQFF. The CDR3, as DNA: TGTGCCAGCAGCTTAGCGGGGAGTCGGGGGAATGAGCAGTTCTTC.

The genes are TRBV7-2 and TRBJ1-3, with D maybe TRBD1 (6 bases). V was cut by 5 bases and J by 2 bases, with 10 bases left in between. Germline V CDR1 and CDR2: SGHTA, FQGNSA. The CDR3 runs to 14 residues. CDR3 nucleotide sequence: TGTGCCAGCAGCCGGGAGGGGGCTGGAAACACCATATATTTT. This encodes CASSREGAGNTIYF.

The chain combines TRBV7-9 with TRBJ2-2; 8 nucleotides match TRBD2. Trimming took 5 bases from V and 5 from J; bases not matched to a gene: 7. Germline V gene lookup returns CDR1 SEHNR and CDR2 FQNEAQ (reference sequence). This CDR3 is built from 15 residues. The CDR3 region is CASSPRTGGTGELFF. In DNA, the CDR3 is TGTGCCAGCAGCCCCAGGACGGGAGGGACCGGGGAGCTGTTTTTT.

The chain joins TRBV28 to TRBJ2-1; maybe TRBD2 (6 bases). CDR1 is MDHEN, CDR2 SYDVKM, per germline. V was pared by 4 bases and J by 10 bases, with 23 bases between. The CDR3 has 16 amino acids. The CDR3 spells CASSSGALQGAGEQFF. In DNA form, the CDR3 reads TGTGCCAGCAGTTCTGGCGCCCTCCAAGGGGCGGGGGAGCAGTTCTTC.

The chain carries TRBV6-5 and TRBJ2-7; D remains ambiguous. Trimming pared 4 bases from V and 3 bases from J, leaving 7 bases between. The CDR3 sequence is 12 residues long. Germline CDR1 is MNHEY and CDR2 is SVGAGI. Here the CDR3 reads CASSSTSYEQYF. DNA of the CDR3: TGTGCCAGCAGTTCCACCAGCTACGAGCAGTACTTC.

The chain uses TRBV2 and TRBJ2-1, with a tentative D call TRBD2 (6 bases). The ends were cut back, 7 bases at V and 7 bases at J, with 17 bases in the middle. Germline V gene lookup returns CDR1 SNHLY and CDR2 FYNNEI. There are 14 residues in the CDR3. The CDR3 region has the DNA TGTGCCAGCATCCAGGGACTTACACTGAATGAGCAGTTCTTC. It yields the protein CASIQGLTLNEQFF.

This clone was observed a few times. In DNA, the CDR3 is TGTGCCTGGAGTGTAGTAAGCGGCTACACCTTC. It encodes CAWSVVSGYTF. The rearrangement joins TRBV30 to TRBJ1-2; D gene ambiguous. The CDR3 is 11 amino acids. V was trimmed by 0 bases and J by 8 bases, leaving 7 bases between them. Germline loops: CDR1 GTSNPN, CDR2 SVGIG (reference sequence).

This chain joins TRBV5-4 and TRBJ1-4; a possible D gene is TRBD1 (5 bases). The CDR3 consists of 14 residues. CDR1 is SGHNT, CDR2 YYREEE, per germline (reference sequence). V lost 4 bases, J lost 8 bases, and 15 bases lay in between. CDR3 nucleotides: TGTGCCAGCAGCCCTGGGGGGGTTGACGAAAAACTGTTTTTT. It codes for CASSPGGVDEKLFF.

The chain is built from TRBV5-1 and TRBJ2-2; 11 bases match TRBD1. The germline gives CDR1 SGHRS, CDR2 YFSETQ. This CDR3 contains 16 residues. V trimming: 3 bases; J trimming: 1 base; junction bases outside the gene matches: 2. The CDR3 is CASSWGTGGNTGELFF. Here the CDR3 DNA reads TGCGCCAGCAGCTGGGGGACAGGGGGGAACACCGGGGAGCTGTTTTTT.

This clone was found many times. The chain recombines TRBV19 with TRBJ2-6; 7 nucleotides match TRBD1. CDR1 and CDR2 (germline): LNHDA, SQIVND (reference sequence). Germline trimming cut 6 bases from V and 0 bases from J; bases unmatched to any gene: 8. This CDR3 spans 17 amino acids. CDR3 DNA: TGTGCCAGTAGAAGGGGGCAGGGGAGCTCTGGGGCCAACGTCCTGACTTTC. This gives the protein CASRRGQGSSGANVLTF.

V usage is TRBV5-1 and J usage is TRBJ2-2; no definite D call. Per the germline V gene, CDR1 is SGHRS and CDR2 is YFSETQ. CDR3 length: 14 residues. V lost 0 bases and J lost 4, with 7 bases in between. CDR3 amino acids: CASSLEHFTGELFF. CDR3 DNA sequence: TGCGCCAGCAGCTTGGAACATTTCACCGGGGAGCTGTTTTTT.

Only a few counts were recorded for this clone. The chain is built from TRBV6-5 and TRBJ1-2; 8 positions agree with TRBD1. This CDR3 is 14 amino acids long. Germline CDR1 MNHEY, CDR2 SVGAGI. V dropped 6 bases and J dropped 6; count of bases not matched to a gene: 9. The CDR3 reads CASRDPRGRDGYTF. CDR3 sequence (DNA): TGTGCCAGCAGGGACCCCAGGGGGCGGGATGGCTACACCTTC.

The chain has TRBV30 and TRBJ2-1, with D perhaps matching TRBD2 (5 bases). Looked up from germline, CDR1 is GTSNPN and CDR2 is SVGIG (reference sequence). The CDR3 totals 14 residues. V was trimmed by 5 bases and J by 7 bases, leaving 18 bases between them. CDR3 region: CAWDGGPTGNEQFF. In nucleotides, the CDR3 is TGTGCCTGGGACGGCGGGCCCACCGGGAATGAGCAGTTCTTC.

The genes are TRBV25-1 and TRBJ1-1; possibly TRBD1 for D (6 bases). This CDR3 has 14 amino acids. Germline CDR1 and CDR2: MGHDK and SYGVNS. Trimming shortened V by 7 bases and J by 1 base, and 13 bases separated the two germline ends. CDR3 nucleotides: TGTGCCAGCAAAGCCCAGGGGTCGAACACTGAAGCTTTCTTT. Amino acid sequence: CASKAQGSNTEAFF.

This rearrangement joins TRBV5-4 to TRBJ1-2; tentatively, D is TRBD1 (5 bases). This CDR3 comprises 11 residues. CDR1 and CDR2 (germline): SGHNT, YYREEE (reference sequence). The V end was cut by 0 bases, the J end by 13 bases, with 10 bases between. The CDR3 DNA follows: TGTGCCAGCAGCTTGGGCCAGGGATTCACCTTC. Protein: CASSLGQGFTF.

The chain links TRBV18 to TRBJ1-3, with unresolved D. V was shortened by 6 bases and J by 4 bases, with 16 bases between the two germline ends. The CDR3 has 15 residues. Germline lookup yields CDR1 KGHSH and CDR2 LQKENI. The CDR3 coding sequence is TGTGCCAGCTCCCTCGACGGTCTGAGGGGAAACACCATATATTTT. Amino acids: CASSLDGLRGNTIYF.

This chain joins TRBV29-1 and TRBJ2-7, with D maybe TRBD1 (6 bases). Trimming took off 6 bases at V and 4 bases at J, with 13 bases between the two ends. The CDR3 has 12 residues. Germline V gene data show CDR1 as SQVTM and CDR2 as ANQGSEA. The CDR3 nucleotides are TGCAGCGTAAGGACAGCAGCATACGAGCAGTACTTC. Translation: CSVRTAAYEQYF.

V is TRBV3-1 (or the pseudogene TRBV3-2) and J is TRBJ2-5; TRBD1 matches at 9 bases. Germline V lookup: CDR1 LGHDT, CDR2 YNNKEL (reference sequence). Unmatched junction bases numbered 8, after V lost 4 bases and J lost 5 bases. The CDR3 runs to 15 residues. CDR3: CASSPPGTGRETQYF. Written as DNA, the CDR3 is TGTGCCAGCAGCCCCCCCGGGACAGGGAGGGAGACCCAGTACTTC.

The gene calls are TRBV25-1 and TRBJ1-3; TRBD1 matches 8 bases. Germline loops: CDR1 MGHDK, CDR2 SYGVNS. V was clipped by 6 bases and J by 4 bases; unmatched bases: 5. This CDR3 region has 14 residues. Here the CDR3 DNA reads TGTGCCAGCAGCGGACAGGGCGGAGGAAACACCATATATTTT. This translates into CASSGQGGGNTIYF.

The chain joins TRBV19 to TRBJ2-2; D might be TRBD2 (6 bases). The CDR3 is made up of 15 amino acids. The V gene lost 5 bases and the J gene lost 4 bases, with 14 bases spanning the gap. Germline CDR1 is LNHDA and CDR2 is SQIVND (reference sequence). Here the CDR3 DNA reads TGTGCCAGTAGTCCTCCGGGGAGGAGCACCGGGGAGCTGTTTTTT. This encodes CASSPPGRSTGELFF.